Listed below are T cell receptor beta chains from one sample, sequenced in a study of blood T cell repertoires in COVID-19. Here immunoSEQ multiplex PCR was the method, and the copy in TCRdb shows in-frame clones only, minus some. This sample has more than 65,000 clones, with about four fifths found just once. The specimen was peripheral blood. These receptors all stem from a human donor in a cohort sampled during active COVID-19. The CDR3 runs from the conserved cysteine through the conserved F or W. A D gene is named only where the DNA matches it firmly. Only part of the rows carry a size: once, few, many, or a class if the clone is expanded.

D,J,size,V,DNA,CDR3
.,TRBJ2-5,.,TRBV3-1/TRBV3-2,TGTGCCAGCAGCCCCGCGTCGGTGGAGACCCAGTACTTC,CASSPASVETQYF
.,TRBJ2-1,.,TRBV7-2,TGTGCCAGCAGTTATCAGGCCTCCCGTGAGTACAATGAGCAGTTCTTC,CASSYQASREYNEQFF
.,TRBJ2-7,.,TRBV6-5,TGTGCCAGCACCTCGACCTGGGACACCCACGAGCAGTACTTC,CASTSTWDTHEQYF
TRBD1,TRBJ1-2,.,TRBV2,TGTGCCAGCAGACGTGACAGGGGAGGCTATGGCTACACCTTC,CASRRDRGGYGYTF
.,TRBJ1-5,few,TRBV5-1,TGCGCCAGCAGCTTGGGGCAGAATCAGCCCCAGCATTTT,CASSLGQNQPQHF
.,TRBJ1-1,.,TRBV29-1,TGCAGCGTTATGGCCTACACTGAAGCTTTCTTT,CSVMAYTEAFF
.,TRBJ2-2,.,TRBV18,TGTGCCAGCACATCGCGCAGGACCGGGGAGCTGTTTTTT,CASTSRRTGELFF
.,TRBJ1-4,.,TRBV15,TGTGCCACCAGCAGAGACGGGGCAGGGGCTAATGAAAAACTGTTTTTT,CATSRDGAGANEKLFF
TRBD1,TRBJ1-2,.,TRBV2,TGTGCCAGCACCAGACGGGACAGTCAAAGCTATGGCTACACCTTC,CASTRRDSQSYGYTF
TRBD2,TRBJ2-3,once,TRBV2,TGTGCCAGCATTTCTAGCGGGAGTGCAGATACGCAGTATTTT,CASISSGSADTQYF
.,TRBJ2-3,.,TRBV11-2,TGTGCCAGCAGCTTCGTCATTAGCCTCACAGATACGCAGTATTTT,CASSFVISLTDTQYF
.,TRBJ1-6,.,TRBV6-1,TGTGCCAGCAGGGAAGGACAGTCCTGGTCACCCCTCCACTTT,CASREGQSWSPLHF
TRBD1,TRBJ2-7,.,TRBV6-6,TGTGCCAGCAGTTACGGGACAGCTACCTACGAGCAGTACTTC,CASSYGTATYEQYF
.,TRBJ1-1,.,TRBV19,TGTGCCAGTAGTTATTACACTGAAGCTTTCTTT,CASSYYTEAFF
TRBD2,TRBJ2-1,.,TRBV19,TGTGCCAGTAGTATCCAGAGCGGGAGGCGGCACAATGAGCAGTTCTTC,CASSIQSGRRHNEQFF
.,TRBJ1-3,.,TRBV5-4,TGTGCCAGCAGCTCCTACGGGGGAAACACCATATATTTT,CASSSYGGNTIYF
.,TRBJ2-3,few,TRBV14,TGTGCCAGCAGCCGGACTCCTCAGGGGGGCGGGGATACGCAGTATTTT,CASSRTPQGGGDTQYF
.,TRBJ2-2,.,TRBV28,TGTGCCAGCAGTCTAGCCTACACCGGGGAGCTGTTTTTT,CASSLAYTGELFF
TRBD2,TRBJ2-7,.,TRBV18,TGTGCCAGCTCACCTTTTAAGGGACTAGCGGGAGGAAAGGTTGACGAGCAGTACTTC,CASSPFKGLAGGKVDEQYF
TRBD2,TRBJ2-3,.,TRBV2,TGTGCCAGCAGCTTAGCGGGAGGGGAGGATACGCAGTATTTT,CASSLAGGEDTQYF
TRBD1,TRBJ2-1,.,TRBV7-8,TGTGCCAGCAGCTCGGACAGGGGGCCCTCCTACAATGAGCAGTTCTTC,CASSSDRGPSYNEQFF
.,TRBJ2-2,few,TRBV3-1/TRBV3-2,TGTGCCAGCAGCCCACCCAGGGGCAACACCGGGGAGCTGTTTTTT,CASSPPRGNTGELFF
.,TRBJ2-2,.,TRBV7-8,TGTGCCAGCAGCCCACGGGACACGAACACCGGGGAGCTGTTTTTT,CASSPRDTNTGELFF
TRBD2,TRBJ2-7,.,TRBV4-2,TGTGCCAGCAGCCAAGAGAACCCGGTCCTAGCGGACACCTACGAGCAGTACTTC,CASSQENPVLADTYEQYF